A selection of T cell receptor beta chains follows, all from one sample in a study of blood T cells in healthy people across ages. TCRdb re-derived calls from the 5' RACE reads in MiXCR, one entry per CDR3 protein. The data contain about 1.5 million distinct CDR3 sequences, approximately 39% of them singletons. The sample taken for sequencing was blood. The source of these receptors is a woman between 18 and 29 years old in good health. Both conserved end residues are part of each CDR3. The D gene is left open where the match is weak. The size entry is marked missing in some rows and otherwise reads once, few, many or a size class.

V gene: TRBV27; J gene: TRBJ1-5; CDR3 length: 15; clone size: few; D gene: NA; CDR3 protein: CASSLASGPHQPQHF; CDR3 DNA: TGTGCCAGCAGTTTGGCGTCCGGGCCACATCAGCCCCAGCATTTT
V gene: TRBV7-9; J gene: TRBJ2-3; CDR3 length: 15; clone size: NA; D gene: NA; CDR3 protein: CASSSRDSNTDTQYF; CDR3 DNA: TGTGCCAGCAGCTCCCGGGACTCCAACACAGATACGCAGTATTTT
V gene: TRBV20-1; J gene: TRBJ2-1; CDR3 length: 12; clone size: NA; D gene: NA; CDR3 protein: CSAAWVLNEQFF; CDR3 DNA: TGCAGTGCCGCCTGGGTCCTCAATGAGCAGTTCTTC
V gene: TRBV27; J gene: TRBJ2-3; CDR3 length: 17; clone size: NA; D gene: NA; CDR3 protein: CASSLSWLASRADTQYF; CDR3 DNA: TGTGCCAGCAGTTTATCGTGGCTAGCCTCACGCGCAGATACGCAGTATTTT
V gene: TRBV20-1; J gene: TRBJ2-3; CDR3 length: 16; clone size: NA; D gene: TRBD2; CDR3 protein: CSATPGAGGLTDTQYF; CDR3 DNA: TGCAGTGCTACCCCGGGAGCGGGAGGACTCACAGATACGCAGTATTTT
V gene: TRBV20-1; J gene: TRBJ2-1; CDR3 length: 16; clone size: NA; D gene: TRBD2; CDR3 protein: CSAPARMGLAINEQFF; CDR3 DNA: TGCAGTGCCCCCGCACGGATGGGACTAGCTATTAATGAGCAGTTCTTC
V gene: TRBV7-2; J gene: TRBJ2-7; CDR3 length: 13; clone size: NA; D gene: TRBD2; CDR3 protein: CASRLAGLDEQYF; CDR3 DNA: TGTGCCAGCAGACTAGCGGGGCTAGACGAGCAGTACTTC
V gene: TRBV7-9; J gene: TRBJ2-5; CDR3 length: 14; clone size: few; D gene: NA; CDR3 protein: CASSLVLTSNEQYF; CDR3 DNA: TGTGCCAGCAGCTTAGTTCTGACCAGCAATGAGCAGTACTTC
V gene: TRBV7-2; J gene: TRBJ2-3; CDR3 length: 16; clone size: NA; D gene: NA; CDR3 protein: CASSLGTSPRTDTQYF; CDR3 DNA: TGTGCCAGCAGCTTAGGAACTAGCCCCCGCACAGATACGCAGTATTTT
V gene: TRBV4-2; J gene: TRBJ2-1; CDR3 length: 18; clone size: NA; D gene: TRBD2; CDR3 protein: CASSQDFPPSGGVNEQFF; CDR3 DNA: TGTGCCAGCAGCCAAGATTTTCCCCCTAGCGGGGGGGTCAATGAGCAGTTCTTC
V gene: TRBV20-1; J gene: TRBJ1-5; CDR3 length: 13; clone size: few; D gene: TRBD1; CDR3 protein: CSARTGVNQPQHF; CDR3 DNA: TGCAGTGCTCGGACAGGCGTGAATCAGCCCCAGCATTTT
V gene: TRBV27; J gene: TRBJ2-5; CDR3 length: 19; clone size: few; D gene: NA; CDR3 protein: CASSLRPPFGTGVLETQYF; CDR3 DNA: TGTGCCAGCAGTTTACGGCCCCCTTTCGGGACGGGAGTCTTGGAGACCCAGTACTTC
V gene: TRBV6-5; J gene: TRBJ2-7; CDR3 length: 15; clone size: NA; D gene: NA; CDR3 protein: CASSYAAMGTYEQYF; CDR3 DNA: TGTGCCAGCAGTTACGCCGCGATGGGAACCTACGAGCAGTACTTC
V gene: TRBV9; J gene: TRBJ2-4; CDR3 length: 17; clone size: once; D gene: NA; CDR3 protein: CASSVWPQRVAKNIQYF; CDR3 DNA: TGTGCCAGCAGCGTATGGCCCCAGCGGGTAGCCAAAAACATTCAGTACTTC
V gene: TRBV10-3; J gene: TRBJ2-1; CDR3 length: 13; clone size: few; D gene: TRBD2; CDR3 protein: CAILREVYNEQFF; CDR3 DNA: TGTGCCATCCTTCGGGAGGTCTACAATGAGCAGTTCTTC
V gene: TRBV11-2; J gene: TRBJ2-1; CDR3 length: 14; clone size: NA; D gene: TRBD1; CDR3 protein: CASSKGTGKETQFF; CDR3 DNA: TGTGCCAGCAGCAAAGGGACAGGGAAAGAGACCCAGTTCTTC
V gene: TRBV5-1; J gene: TRBJ1-1; CDR3 length: 13; clone size: NA; D gene: NA; CDR3 protein: CASSRAGVAEAFF; CDR3 DNA: TGCGCCAGCAGTCGGGCGGGGGTCGCTGAAGCTTTCTTT
V gene: TRBV7-6; J gene: TRBJ1-1; CDR3 length: 15; clone size: few; D gene: TRBD1; CDR3 protein: CASSLQGAGNTEAFF; CDR3 DNA: TGTGCCAGCAGCTTACAGGGGGCAGGGAACACTGAAGCTTTCTTT
V gene: TRBV4-3; J gene: TRBJ2-1; CDR3 length: 17; clone size: many; D gene: NA; CDR3 protein: CASSQDPSGSSYNEQFF; CDR3 DNA: TGCGCCAGCAGCCAAGACCCCTCAGGGAGCTCCTACAATGAGCAGTTCTTC
V gene: TRBV12-3/TRBV12-4; J gene: TRBJ2-7; CDR3 length: 15; clone size: NA; D gene: TRBD2; CDR3 protein: CASSTSESSYNEQYF; CDR3 DNA: TGTGCCAGCAGTACTAGCGAGAGCTCCTACAATGAGCAGTACTTC
V gene: TRBV12-3/TRBV12-4; J gene: TRBJ2-5; CDR3 length: 15; clone size: NA; D gene: TRBD2; CDR3 protein: CASSTRLAGGETQYF; CDR3 DNA: TGTGCCAGCAGTACTCGACTAGCGGGAGGGGAGACCCAGTACTTC
V gene: TRBV12-3/TRBV12-4; J gene: TRBJ2-7; CDR3 length: 13; clone size: few; D gene: NA; CDR3 protein: CASTTTDSYEQYF; CDR3 DNA: TGTGCCAGCACTACGACGGATTCCTACGAGCAGTACTTC
V gene: TRBV6-2/TRBV6-3; J gene: TRBJ2-1; CDR3 length: 12; clone size: NA; D gene: NA; CDR3 protein: CASMQGNDEQFF; CDR3 DNA: TGTGCCAGCATGCAGGGTAACGACGAGCAGTTCTTC
V gene: TRBV2; J gene: TRBJ2-6; CDR3 length: 15; clone size: NA; D gene: NA; CDR3 protein: CASSRTYSGANVLTF; CDR3 DNA: TGTGCCAGCAGCCGAACGTACTCTGGGGCCAACGTCCTGACTTTC
V gene: TRBV15; J gene: TRBJ1-4; CDR3 length: 13; clone size: NA; D gene: NA; CDR3 protein: CASNRRFNEKLFF; CDR3 DNA: TGTGCCAGCAACCGACGGTTTAATGAAAAACTGTTTTTT
V gene: TRBV11-1; J gene: TRBJ2-7; CDR3 length: 15; clone size: few; D gene: TRBD1; CDR3 protein: CASSPGTETYNEQYF; CDR3 DNA: TGTGCCAGCAGCCCCGGGACAGAAACCTACAATGAGCAGTACTTC
V gene: TRBV12-3/TRBV12-4; J gene: TRBJ2-5; CDR3 length: 15; clone size: many; D gene: TRBD2; CDR3 protein: CASSSGLAGQETQYF; CDR3 DNA: TGTGCCAGCAGCTCGGGACTAGCGGGGCAAGAGACCCAGTACTTC
V gene: TRBV4-3; J gene: TRBJ2-5; CDR3 length: 13; clone size: few; D gene: NA; CDR3 protein: CASSQDFGNEQYF; CDR3 DNA: TGCGCCAGCAGCCAAGATTTTGGCAATGAGCAGTACTTC
V gene: TRBV29-1; J gene: TRBJ1-5; CDR3 length: 12; clone size: NA; D gene: NA; CDR3 protein: CSVGVRGQPQHF; CDR3 DNA: TGCAGCGTTGGGGTCAGGGGCCAGCCCCAGCATTTT
V gene: TRBV24-1; J gene: TRBJ2-1; CDR3 length: 13; clone size: few; D gene: TRBD1; CDR3 protein: CATSDFTGQGWFF; CDR3 DNA: TGTGCCACCAGTGATTTCACCGGACAGGGGTGGTTCTTC
V gene: TRBV20-1; J gene: TRBJ1-6; CDR3 length: 13; clone size: NA; D gene: NA; CDR3 protein: CSASDPTNSPLHF; CDR3 DNA: TGCAGTGCTAGCGATCCCACTAATTCACCCCTCCACTTT
V gene: TRBV4-3; J gene: TRBJ1-4; CDR3 length: 17; clone size: NA; D gene: NA; CDR3 protein: CASSQDYRTGLNEKLFF; CDR3 DNA: TGCGCCAGCAGCCAAGATTACAGAACCGGACTTAATGAAAAACTGTTTTTT
V gene: TRBV9; J gene: TRBJ1-6; CDR3 length: 13; clone size: NA; D gene: NA; CDR3 protein: CASSRADNSPLHF; CDR3 DNA: TGTGCCAGTTCACGAGCGGATAATTCACCCCTCCACTTT
V gene: TRBV6-5; J gene: TRBJ2-6; CDR3 length: 20; clone size: NA; D gene: NA; CDR3 protein: CASSYAVYRKTASGANVLTF; CDR3 DNA: TGTGCCAGCAGTTACGCGGTCTATCGGAAGACAGCGTCTGGGGCCAACGTCCTGACTTTC
V gene: TRBV6-2/TRBV6-3; J gene: TRBJ2-4; CDR3 length: 17; clone size: few; D gene: TRBD2; CDR3 protein: CASSYEATSGTKNIQYF; CDR3 DNA: TGTGCCAGCAGTTACGAAGCGACTAGCGGGACCAAAAACATTCAGTACTTC
V gene: TRBV7-8; J gene: TRBJ2-2; CDR3 length: 14; clone size: NA; D gene: NA; CDR3 protein: CAEERDRNTGELFF; CDR3 DNA: TGTGCCGAAGAGAGGGACCGTAACACCGGGGAGCTGTTTTTT
V gene: TRBV30; J gene: TRBJ2-7; CDR3 length: 13; clone size: few; D gene: NA; CDR3 protein: CAWATGSSYEQYF; CDR3 DNA: TGTGCCTGGGCGACCGGGAGCTCCTACGAGCAGTACTTC
V gene: TRBV5-4; J gene: TRBJ2-7; CDR3 length: 15; clone size: NA; D gene: TRBD2; CDR3 protein: CASSPGLAAPYEQYF; CDR3 DNA: TGTGCCAGCAGCCCGGGACTAGCGGCCCCCTACGAGCAGTACTTC
V gene: TRBV5-4; J gene: TRBJ2-5; CDR3 length: 18; clone size: NA; D gene: NA; CDR3 protein: CASSLGRVWGGGQETQYF; CDR3 DNA: TGTGCCAGCAGCTTGGGCCGAGTGTGGGGGGGCGGGCAAGAGACCCAGTACTTC
V gene: TRBV2; J gene: TRBJ1-6; CDR3 length: 14; clone size: NA; D gene: NA; CDR3 protein: CASQANTYNSPLHF; CDR3 DNA: TGTGCCAGCCAAGCAAACACCTATAATTCACCCCTCCACTTT
V gene: TRBV30; J gene: TRBJ1-6; CDR3 length: 11; clone size: NA; D gene: NA; CDR3 protein: CAWTLNSPLHF; CDR3 DNA: TGTGCCTGGACCCTAAATTCACCCCTCCACTTT
V gene: TRBV6-1; J gene: TRBJ2-7; CDR3 length: 15; clone size: few; D gene: NA; CDR3 protein: CASSELGEKGYEQYF; CDR3 DNA: TGTGCCAGCAGTGAGTTAGGGGAGAAGGGCTACGAGCAGTACTTC
V gene: TRBV5-1; J gene: TRBJ2-7; CDR3 length: 15; clone size: few; D gene: NA; CDR3 protein: CASSLAGTGTGEQYF; CDR3 DNA: TGCGCCAGCAGCTTGGCCGGTACCGGGACGGGCGAGCAGTACTTC
V gene: TRBV12-3/TRBV12-4; J gene: TRBJ2-3; CDR3 length: 15; clone size: few; D gene: TRBD1; CDR3 protein: CASSERTGRTDTQYF; CDR3 DNA: TGTGCCAGCAGTGAAAGGACAGGGCGCACAGATACGCAGTATTTT
V gene: TRBV29-1; J gene: TRBJ2-5; CDR3 length: 15; clone size: NA; D gene: TRBD2; CDR3 protein: CSSRDSGGTQETQYF; CDR3 DNA: TGCAGCTCTAGAGATAGCGGGGGGACCCAAGAGACCCAGTACTTC
V gene: TRBV12-3/TRBV12-4; J gene: TRBJ2-7; CDR3 length: 14; clone size: NA; D gene: TRBD2; CDR3 protein: CASSHTSGVNEQYF; CDR3 DNA: TGTGCCAGCAGTCATACTAGCGGGGTTAACGAGCAGTACTTC
V gene: TRBV5-1; J gene: TRBJ2-4; CDR3 length: 15; clone size: NA; D gene: TRBD2; CDR3 protein: CASSHTSGGKNIQYF; CDR3 DNA: TGCGCCAGCAGCCATACTAGCGGGGGCAAAAACATTCAGTACTTC
V gene: TRBV28; J gene: TRBJ2-3; CDR3 length: 15; clone size: NA; D gene: TRBD2; CDR3 protein: CASGTGGWESDTQYF; CDR3 DNA: TGTGCCAGCGGGACCGGGGGGTGGGAGTCAGATACGCAGTATTTT